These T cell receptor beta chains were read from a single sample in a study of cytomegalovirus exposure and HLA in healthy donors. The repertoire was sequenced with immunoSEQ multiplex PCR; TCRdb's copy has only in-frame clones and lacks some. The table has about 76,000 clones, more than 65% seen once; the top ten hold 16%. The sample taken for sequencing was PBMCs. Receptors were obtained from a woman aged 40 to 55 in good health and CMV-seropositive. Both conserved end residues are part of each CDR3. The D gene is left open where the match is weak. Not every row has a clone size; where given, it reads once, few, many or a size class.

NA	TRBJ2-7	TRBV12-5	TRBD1	CASGLDVVGQGEYEQYF	TGTGCTAGTGGTTTGGATGTTGTGGGACAGGGGGAGTACGAGCAGTACTTC
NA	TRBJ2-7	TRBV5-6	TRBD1	CASRLQGDSYEQYF	TGTGCCAGCAGACTACAGGGGGATTCCTACGAGCAGTACTTC
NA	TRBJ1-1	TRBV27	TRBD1	CASSLSGTANTEAFF	TGTGCCAGCAGTTTATCGGGGACAGCGAACACTGAAGCTTTCTTT
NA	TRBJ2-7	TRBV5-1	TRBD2	CASSSTSGRRYEQYF	TGCGCCAGCAGCTCCACTAGCGGGAGAAGGTACGAGCAGTACTTC
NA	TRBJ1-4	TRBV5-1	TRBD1	CASSLAGTEDNEKLFF	TGCGCCAGCAGCTTGGCCGGGACAGAAGATAATGAAAAACTGTTTTTT
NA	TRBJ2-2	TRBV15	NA	CATSRVLSEGNTGELFF	TGTGCCACCAGCAGAGTTCTTTCCGAGGGGAACACCGGGGAGCTGTTTTTT
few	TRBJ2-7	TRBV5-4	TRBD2	CASSLALAGGISYEQYF	TGTGCCAGCAGCTTGGCCCTAGCGGGAGGGATCTCCTACGAGCAGTACTTC
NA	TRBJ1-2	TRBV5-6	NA	CASSRFGGGAGYTF	TGTGCCAGCAGTAGATTTGGGGGGGGCGCAGGCTACACCTTC
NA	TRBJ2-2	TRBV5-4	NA	CASSSRGAITGELFF	TGTGCCAGCAGCTCTCGGGGAGCAATCACCGGGGAGCTGTTTTTT
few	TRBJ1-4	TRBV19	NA	CASSGAEAATNEKLFF	TGTGCCAGTAGTGGGGCAGAAGCTGCAACTAATGAAAAACTGTTTTTT
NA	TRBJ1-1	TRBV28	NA	CASSRPGERNTEAFF	TGTGCCAGCAGCAGGCCAGGGGAAAGAAACACTGAAGCTTTCTTT
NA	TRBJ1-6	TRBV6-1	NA	CASSIHGNNSPLHF	TGTGCCAGCAGTATACACGGGAATAATTCACCCCTCCACTTT
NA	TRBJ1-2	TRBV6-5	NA	CASSPSGLGNYGYTF	TGTGCCAGCAGCCCTTCTGGGCTTGGGAACTATGGCTACACCTTC
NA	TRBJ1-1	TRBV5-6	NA	CASSFTRNTEAFF	TGTGCCAGCAGCTTTACGAGGAACACTGAAGCTTTCTTT
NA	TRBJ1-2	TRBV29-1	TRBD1	CSVRDRGTGLYGYTF	TGCAGCGTGAGGGACAGGGGAACAGGCCTTTATGGCTACACCTTC
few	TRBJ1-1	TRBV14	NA	CASSQGEQLNTEAFF	TGTGCCAGCAGCCAAGGGGAGCAATTGAACACTGAAGCTTTCTTT
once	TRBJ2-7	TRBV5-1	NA	CASSREDSYEQYF	TGCGCCAGCAGTCGTGAGGATTCCTACGAGCAGTACTTC
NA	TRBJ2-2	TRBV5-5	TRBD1	CASSSSLTGHSKAGELFF	TGTGCCAGCAGCTCGAGCTTGACAGGGCATTCTAAAGCCGGGGAGCTGTTTTTT
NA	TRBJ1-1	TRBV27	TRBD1	CASSRAGQTATEAFF	TGTGCCAGCAGTAGGGCGGGACAGACAGCCACTGAAGCTTTCTTT
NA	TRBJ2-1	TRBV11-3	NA	CASSLDPGSSYNEQFF	TGTGCCAGCAGCTTAGATCCGGGAAGCTCCTACAATGAGCAGTTCTTC
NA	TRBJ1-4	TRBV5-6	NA	CASSLTGLEEKLFF	TGTGCCAGCAGCTTAACAGGGCTTGAGGAAAAACTGTTTTTT
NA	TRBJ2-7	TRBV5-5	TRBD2	CASSEGLAGGPRSYEQYF	TGTGCCAGCAGCGAAGGACTAGCGGGAGGGCCGAGGTCCTACGAGCAGTACTTC
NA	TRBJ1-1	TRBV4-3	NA	CASSQDFTGEAFF	TGCGCCAGCAGCCAAGATTTTACAGGTGAAGCTTTCTTT
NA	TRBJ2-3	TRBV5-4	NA	CASSHQTNTDTQYF	TGTGCCAGCAGCCACCAAACAAACACAGATACGCAGTATTTT
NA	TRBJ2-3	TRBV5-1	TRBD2	CASSDRAGAVDTQYF	TGCGCCAGCAGCGACCGGGCGGGAGCGGTAGATACGCAGTATTTT
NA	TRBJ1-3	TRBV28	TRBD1	CASSTRTGAGNTIYF	TGTGCCAGCAGTACACGGACAGGGGCTGGAAACACCATATATTTT
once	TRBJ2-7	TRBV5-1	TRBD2	CASSYGGVGEQYF	TGCGCCAGCAGCTACGGGGGGGTCGGCGAGCAGTACTTC
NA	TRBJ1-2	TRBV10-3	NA	CAISGSFDYYGYTF	TGTGCCATCAGCGGGTCTTTTGATTACTATGGCTACACCTTC
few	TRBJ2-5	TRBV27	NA	CASSWVGGQETQYF	TGTGCCAGCAGTTGGGTTGGGGGCCAGGAGACCCAGTACTTC
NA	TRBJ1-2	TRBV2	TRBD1	CAGTGFNYGYTF	TGTGCGGGGACAGGGTTCAACTATGGCTACACCTTC
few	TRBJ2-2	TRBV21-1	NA	CASSSLAGSGELFF	TGTGCCAGCAGCAGCCTTGCAGGGTCCGGGGAGCTGTTTTTT
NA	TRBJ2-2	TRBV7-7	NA	CASSIGGNTGELFF	TGTGCCAGCAGCATCGGGGGGAACACCGGGGAGCTGTTTTTT
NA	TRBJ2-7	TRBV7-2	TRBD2	CASSLGGAGGPGEQYF	TGTGCCAGCAGCTTAGGCGGAGCGGGGGGACCTGGCGAGCAGTACTTC
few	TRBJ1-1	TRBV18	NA	CASSLRDLNTEAFF	TGTGCCAGCTCACTGAGAGACTTGAACACTGAAGCTTTCTTT
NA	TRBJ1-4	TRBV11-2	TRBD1	CASSLGAGGTNEKLFF	TGTGCCAGCAGCTTAGGCGCAGGGGGAACTAATGAAAAACTGTTTTTT
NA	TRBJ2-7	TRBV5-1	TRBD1	CASSPDRMGDRVYEQYF	TGCGCCAGCAGCCCGGACCGCATGGGGGACAGGGTCTACGAGCAGTACTTC
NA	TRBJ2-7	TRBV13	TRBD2	CASSLRLAGADEQYF	TGTGCCAGCAGCTTAAGGCTAGCGGGAGCGGACGAGCAGTACTTC
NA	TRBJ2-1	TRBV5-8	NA	CASSFVGGWEQFF	TGTGCCAGCAGCTTTGTGGGGGGTTGGGAGCAGTTCTTC
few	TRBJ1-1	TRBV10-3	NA	CATATGHSNTEAFF	TGTGCCACGGCTACAGGGCACTCGAACACTGAGGCTTTCTTT
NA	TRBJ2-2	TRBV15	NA	CATSRVARANGELFF	TGTGCCACCAGCAGAGTCGCCAGGGCGAACGGGGAGCTGTTTTTT
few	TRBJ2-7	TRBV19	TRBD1	CASSTTGGAYEQYF	TGTGCCAGTAGTACGACAGGGGGTGCCTACGAGCAGTACTTC
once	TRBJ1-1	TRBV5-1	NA	CASSLNAENTEVFF	TGCGCCAGCAGCTTGAATGCGGAGAACACTGAAGTTTTCTTT
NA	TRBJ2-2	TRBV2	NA	CASSEAGGGLGTGELFF	TGTGCCAGCAGTGAAGCGGGAGGAGGGTTGGGGACCGGGGAGCTGTTTTTT
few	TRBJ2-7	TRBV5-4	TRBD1	CASCYTGEYEQYF	TGTGCCAGCTGCTACACAGGGGAGTATGAGCAGTACTTC
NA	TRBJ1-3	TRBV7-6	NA	CASSRHPPRAGDLAGNTIYF	TGTGCCAGCAGCCGACACCCCCCTAGGGCAGGGGATTTGGCTGGAAACACCATATATTTT
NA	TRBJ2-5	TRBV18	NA	CASSPLARRPQETQYF	TGTGCCAGCTCACCACTGGCTCGCAGGCCGCAAGAGACCCAGTACTTC
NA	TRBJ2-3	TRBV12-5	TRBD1	CASGSGRGQGTSGDTQYF	TGTGCTAGTGGTTCGGGCCGGGGACAGGGGACCTCCGGGGATACGCAGTATTTT
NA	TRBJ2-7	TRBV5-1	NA	CASRQRVRFNLTYEQYF	TGCGCCAGCAGACAGCGGGTGCGTTTCAATCTAACCTACGAGCAGTACTTC
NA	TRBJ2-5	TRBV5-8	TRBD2	CASSWGTSQETQYF	TGTGCCAGCAGCTGGGGGACTAGCCAAGAGACCCAGTACTTC
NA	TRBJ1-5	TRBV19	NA	CASNSGLRADYSNQPQHF	TGTGCCAGTAATTCGGGACTCCGGGCAGATTATAGCAATCAGCCCCAGCATTTT
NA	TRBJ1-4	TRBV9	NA	CASSVAVSPPNNEKLFF	TGTGCCAGCAGCGTAGCGGTCTCCCCACCGAATAATGAAAAACTGTTTTTT